A selection of T cell receptor beta chains follows, all from one sample in a study of blood T cell repertoires in COVID-19. TCRdb's table, derived via immunoSEQ multiplex PCR, lists solely in-frame clones and lacks some. Of 200,000 to 300,000 clones in the sample, under 90% are singletons; the top ten hold 8.6%. Material for sequencing was peripheral blood. The source is a human donor in a cohort sampled during active COVID-19. Both conserved end residues are part of each CDR3. A D gene is named only where the DNA matches it firmly. Clone size is given for some rows only: seen once, a few or many times, or a class if the clone is expanded.

J gene,clone size,D gene,V gene,CDR3 DNA,CDR3 protein
TRBJ2-3,.,TRBD2,TRBV10-1,TGCGCCAGCAGTCCTAGCGGGAGGGGTGCAGATACGCAGTATTTT,CASSPSGRGADTQYF
TRBJ1-2,.,TRBD1,TRBV2,TGTGCCAGCCTCCGGACAGGCGGCTATGGCTACACCTTC,CASLRTGGYGYTF
TRBJ2-7,.,TRBD1,TRBV28,TGTGCCAGCAGTTTATTGGCAGGGGGCTCCTACGAGCAGTACTTC,CASSLLAGGSYEQYF
TRBJ1-1,.,TRBD1,TRBV7-2,TGTGCCAGCAGCAACAGGGGTACGGCTTTCTTT,CASSNRGTAFF
TRBJ2-1,.,.,TRBV10-3,TGTGCCATCAGTGAGCCTATAGGGAGGGGGGACAATGAGCAGTTCTTC,CAISEPIGRGDNEQFF
TRBJ1-3,.,.,TRBV19,TGTGCCAGTAGTATAAATACGCCTTCCAGGGCTGGAAACACCATATATTTT,CASSINTPSRAGNTIYF
TRBJ2-5,.,.,TRBV29-1,TGCAGCGTTGGTTCAGCCAGGTTAGATAGAACCCAGTACTTC,CSVGSARLDRTQYF
TRBJ2-3,.,TRBD2,TRBV7-9,TGTGCCAGCAGCTTAGCGGTGGGGGGGACCACAGATACGCAGTATTTT,CASSLAVGGTTDTQYF
TRBJ2-7,.,.,TRBV6-1,TGTGCCAGCAGTGAAGCTTTAGGGGCCTACGAGCAGTACTTC,CASSEALGAYEQYF
TRBJ1-1,.,.,TRBV9,TGTGCCAGCAGCGTAGAGGGGCCCACTGAAGCTTTCTTT,CASSVEGPTEAFF
TRBJ1-3,.,TRBD1,TRBV10-3,TGTGCCATCAGGCTCCAGGGGGCAGGGGACACCATATATTTT,CAIRLQGAGDTIYF
TRBJ1-2,.,.,TRBV4-3,TGCGCCAGCAGCCGTGAGGGTACTAACTATGGCTACACCTTC,CASSREGTNYGYTF
TRBJ2-7,.,.,TRBV6-5,TGTGCCAGCAGTAAGAACCGGGACACCACCTACGAGCAGTACTTC,CASSKNRDTTYEQYF
TRBJ1-5,once,.,TRBV2,TGTGCCACCCAAAACAGTAACAATCAGCCCCAGCATTTT,CATQNSNNQPQHF
TRBJ1-1,.,.,TRBV7-9,TGTGCCAGCGGATCCTTGAACAGGGTGAACACTGAAGCTTTCTTT,CASGSLNRVNTEAFF
TRBJ2-1,.,TRBD2,TRBV27,TGTGCCAGCAGCGCCCTGGCGGGAGGGAAAGAGCAGTTCTTC,CASSALAGGKEQFF
TRBJ1-6,.,TRBD1,TRBV27,TGTGCCAGCAGTTTATCAGGGACAGGGAGGGGTTCACCCCTCCACTTT,CASSLSGTGRGSPLHF
TRBJ1-3,.,.,TRBV18,TGTGCCAGCTCACCAGGGCAGGGGAGCTCTGGAAACACCATATATTTT,CASSPGQGSSGNTIYF
TRBJ2-7,.,TRBD2,TRBV7-8,TGTGCCAGCAGCTTGACTAGCGGGATTCATGAGCAGTACTTC,CASSLTSGIHEQYF
TRBJ1-2,.,.,TRBV10-2,TGCGCCAGCAGTGAGTCGGGCGACAGGAGATATGGCTACACCTTC,CASSESGDRRYGYTF
TRBJ2-1,.,.,TRBV2,TGTGCCAGCAGTTCCACCGGGAAGGCGGGGAATGAGCAGTTCTTC,CASSSTGKAGNEQFF
TRBJ2-5,.,.,TRBV19,TGTGCCAGTAGTCCTACGGCTGGAGGCCAAGAGACCCAGTACTTC,CASSPTAGGQETQYF
TRBJ1-4,once,.,TRBV6-5,TGTGCCAGCAGTTTGACAGGAGAAAATGAAAAACTGTTTTTT,CASSLTGENEKLFF
TRBJ2-7,few,.,TRBV5-4,TGTGCCAGCAGCCCGACAGGCTCCTACGAGCAGTACTTC,CASSPTGSYEQYF
TRBJ2-1,.,TRBD1,TRBV7-6,TGTGCCAGCAGCGGGGGACAGGGGGCAAACAATGAGCAGTTCTTC,CASSGGQGANNEQFF
TRBJ2-7,.,.,TRBV12-3/TRBV12-4,TGTGCCAGCAGTGTGACTGCATCAGAGCAGTACTTC,CASSVTASEQYF
TRBJ1-1,.,.,TRBV5-4,TGTGCCAGCAGCTCCGGGATGAACACTGAAGCTTTCTTT,CASSSGMNTEAFF
TRBJ2-3,.,.,TRBV5-5,TGTGCCAGCAGCTCCCGACAGGCGAGGGGCACAGATACGCAGTATTTT,CASSSRQARGTDTQYF
TRBJ2-6,few,TRBD1,TRBV5-1,TGCGCCAGCAGTGAACAGGGGTCCGGGGCCAACGTCCTGACTTTC,CASSEQGSGANVLTF
TRBJ1-2,.,.,TRBV5-4,TGTGCCAGCAGCTTGGCCGCGACAGGAGGCTACACCTTC,CASSLAATGGYTF
TRBJ2-7,.,.,TRBV18,TGTGCCAGCTCACCACCAGGTAGCAGGGGAGAGTACGAGCAGTACTTC,CASSPPGSRGEYEQYF
TRBJ2-2,.,TRBD2,TRBV4-2,TGTGCCAGCAGCCAAGAGAAACTAGCGGCCACCGGGGAGCTGTTTTTT,CASSQEKLAATGELFF
TRBJ2-7,.,TRBD2,TRBV5-1,TGCGCCAGCAGCACCCAAACGGGGGGGGAGCAGTACTTC,CASSTQTGGEQYF
TRBJ1-6,.,TRBD1,TRBV27,TGTGCCAGCAGTTTTAGGACAGGGAATTCACCCCTCCACTTT,CASSFRTGNSPLHF
TRBJ1-5,.,.,TRBV6-6,TGTGCCAGCAGTTACTCCACAGGGTCTGATCAGCCCCAGCATTTT,CASSYSTGSDQPQHF
TRBJ1-5,many,.,TRBV28,TGTGCCAGCAGTTGGGAGCGCAATCAGCCCCAGCATTTT,CASSWERNQPQHF
TRBJ2-2,.,.,TRBV24-1,TGTGCCACCAGTGATTTGACGGGGAAAGCCGGGGAGCTGTTTTTT,CATSDLTGKAGELFF
TRBJ2-7,.,TRBD2,TRBV9,TGTGCCAGCAGCGTAGATCTAGCGGGTACCTACGAGCAGTACTTC,CASSVDLAGTYEQYF
TRBJ2-1,many,TRBD2,TRBV2,TGTGCCAGCAGTGAAGGCGGGAGCATCTACAATGAGCAGTTCTTC,CASSEGGSIYNEQFF
TRBJ1-1,.,TRBD1,TRBV7-9,TGTGCCAGCAGCTTAGTTCCACAGGGGCCCAAGAACACTGAAGCTTTCTTT,CASSLVPQGPKNTEAFF
TRBJ1-2,few,TRBD1,TRBV29-1,TGCAGCGCCCATGAACCGATGACAGGGGCTTCCGGCTACACCTTC,CSAHEPMTGASGYTF
TRBJ1-5,.,.,TRBV2,TGTGCCAGCAGGATGGTTAGGGCAGGCTCAGGGCAGCCCCAGCATTTT,CASRMVRAGSGQPQHF
TRBJ2-5,.,TRBD2,TRBV5-4,TGTGCCAGCACGCAGAGAAGCGGGGGGGCCGTGGTGGAGACCCAGTACTTC,CASTQRSGGAVVETQYF
TRBJ1-2,few,.,TRBV7-2,TGTGCCAGCAGCCCGGGACTCTATGGCTACACCTTC,CASSPGLYGYTF
TRBJ2-5,few,TRBD1,TRBV27,TGTGCCAGCAGTTCCATCCGGGCAGGGGGCCGGGAGACCCAGTACTTC,CASSSIRAGGRETQYF
TRBJ2-3,.,TRBD2,TRBV5-1,TGCGCCAGCAATGCGGTGGGAGGGACAGATACGCAGTATTTT,CASNAVGGTDTQYF
TRBJ2-7,.,TRBD2,TRBV10-3,TGTGCCAGTAGCGGGGACTCCTACGAGCAGTACTTC,CASSGDSYEQYF
TRBJ1-2,once,.,TRBV6-5,TGTGCCAGCAGTTACTCTAGACACAACGTCTATGGCTACACCTTC,CASSYSRHNVYGYTF
TRBJ2-3,.,.,TRBV6-5,TGTGCCAGCAGTCCGATGGGCATCACAGATACGCAGTATTTT,CASSPMGITDTQYF
TRBJ1-2,once,TRBD1,TRBV18,TGTGCCAGCTCACTTCAGACAGGGGCAAACTATGGCTACACCTTC,CASSLQTGANYGYTF
TRBJ2-1,.,.,TRBV6-6,TGTGCCAGCAGCCCCACCGCCCAGAATGAGCAGTTCTTC,CASSPTAQNEQFF
TRBJ2-1,.,.,TRBV28,TGTGCCAGCAGCCTCCTAGGTAACAATGAGCAGTTCTTC,CASSLLGNNEQFF
TRBJ1-1,.,.,TRBV25-1,TGTGCCAGCAGTGAACAGGGGTCGGGGAACACTGAAGCTTTCTTT,CASSEQGSGNTEAFF
TRBJ2-2,.,.,TRBV19,TGTGCCAGTAGTATTCAAGGGGTCACCGGGGAGCTGTTTTTT,CASSIQGVTGELFF
TRBJ1-1,once,.,TRBV4-3,TGCGCCAGCAGCCAAGATAGGGGCAACACTGAAGCTTTCTTT,CASSQDRGNTEAFF
TRBJ2-7,.,TRBD1,TRBV5-5,TGTGCCAGCAGCTTAAGGACAGGGACCTACGAGCAGTACTTC,CASSLRTGTYEQYF
TRBJ2-3,.,TRBD1,TRBV18,TGTGCCAGCTCACCACAACAGGGGTCAAGAGGGATGGATACGCAGTATTTT,CASSPQQGSRGMDTQYF